The sequence of this T cell receptor (beta chain) was determined in a study of T cell changes during pregnancy in multiple sclerosis (dated by TCRdb to about 2019). With respect to the entire study: Changes in the T cell repertoire over the course of pregnancy were examined in this study in women with multiple sclerosis.

Preparation of the library involved the immunoSEQ multiplex PCR assay. The table was pulled from immuneACCESS by TCRdb, which kept in-frame rearrangements only. Such tables lose some clones; where checked, under half of the loss comes from unresolved V genes, and the rest has no known cause. This sample gives 35,000 to 45,000 clones in total; 85% to 90% of them show up just once. The ten largest clonotypes hold roughly 0.53% of the sample. With respect to this clone: Its antigen is still unknown. The sample holds no much larger clone one base away, and base qualities are not on file.

This sample comprised CD4+ T cells from peripheral blood mononuclear cells, obtained in the first trimester of pregnancy. This receptor was obtained from a female donor with multiple sclerosis, enrolled in a pregnancy study.

The CDR3 reads CASSVEQNTEAFF. The nucleotide sequence is TGTGCCAGCAGCGTAGAGCAGAACACTGAAGCTTTCTTT. The chain couples TRBV9 to TRBJ1-1, with no reliable assignment of the D segment. From the germline V gene, CDR1 is SGDLS and CDR2 is YYNGEE. Spanning cysteine to phenylalanine, the CDR3 consists of 13 amino acids. The read is trimmed to its CDR3 DNA, 39 bases read in frame from base 1. The V end loses 0 bases and the J end loses 1 base, and a stretch of 4 bases separates them.